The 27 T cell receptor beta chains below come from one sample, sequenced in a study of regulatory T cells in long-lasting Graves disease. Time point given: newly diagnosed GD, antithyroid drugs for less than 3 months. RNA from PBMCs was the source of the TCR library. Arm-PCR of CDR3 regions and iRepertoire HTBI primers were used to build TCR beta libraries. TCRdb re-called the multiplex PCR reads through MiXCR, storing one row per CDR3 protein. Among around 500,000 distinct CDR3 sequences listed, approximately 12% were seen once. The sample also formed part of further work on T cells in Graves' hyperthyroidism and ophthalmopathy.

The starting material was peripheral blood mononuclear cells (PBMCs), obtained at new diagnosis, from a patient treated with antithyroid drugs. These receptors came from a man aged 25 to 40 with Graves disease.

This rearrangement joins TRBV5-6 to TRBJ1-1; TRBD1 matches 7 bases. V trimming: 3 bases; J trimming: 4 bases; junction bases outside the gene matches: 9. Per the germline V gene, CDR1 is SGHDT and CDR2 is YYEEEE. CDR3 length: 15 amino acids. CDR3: CASSCYRGEATEAFF. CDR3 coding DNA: TGTGCCAGCAGCTGTTACAGGGGAGAGGCCACTGAAGCTTTCTTT.

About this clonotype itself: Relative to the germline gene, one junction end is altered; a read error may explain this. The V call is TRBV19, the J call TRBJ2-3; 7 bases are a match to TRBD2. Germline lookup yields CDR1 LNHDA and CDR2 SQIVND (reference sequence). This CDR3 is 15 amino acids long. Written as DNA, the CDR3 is TGTGCCAATAGTCCCCAGCGGGAATGGACAGATACGCAGTATTTT. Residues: CANSPQREWTDTQYF.

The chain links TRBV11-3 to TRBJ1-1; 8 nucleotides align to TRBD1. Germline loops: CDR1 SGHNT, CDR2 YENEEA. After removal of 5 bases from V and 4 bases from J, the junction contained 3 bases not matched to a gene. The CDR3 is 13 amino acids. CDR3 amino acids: CASSDQGATEAFF. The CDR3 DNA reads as TGTGCCAGCAGCGACCAGGGGGCCACTGAAGCTTTCTTT.

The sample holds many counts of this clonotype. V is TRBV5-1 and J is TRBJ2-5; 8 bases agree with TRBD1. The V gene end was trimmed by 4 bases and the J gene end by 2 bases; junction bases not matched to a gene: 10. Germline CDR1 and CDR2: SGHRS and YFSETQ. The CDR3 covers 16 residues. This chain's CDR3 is CASSPGGSASQETQYF. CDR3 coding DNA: TGCGCCAGCAGCCCAGGGGGCAGCGCGAGTCAAGAGACCCAGTACTTC. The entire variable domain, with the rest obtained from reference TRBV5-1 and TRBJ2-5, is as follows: KAGVTQTPRYLIKTRGQQVTLSCSPISGHRSVSWYQQTPGQGLQFLFEYFSETQRNKGNFPGRFSGRQFSNSRSEMNVSTLELGDSALYLCASSPGGSASQETQYFGPGTRLLVL.

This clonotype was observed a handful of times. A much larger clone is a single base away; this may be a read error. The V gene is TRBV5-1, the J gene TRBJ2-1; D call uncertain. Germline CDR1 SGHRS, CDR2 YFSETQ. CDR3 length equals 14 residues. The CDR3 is CASSAVGSPYEQFF. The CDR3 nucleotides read TGTGCCAGCAGCGCAGTCGGCAGCCCCTACGAGCAGTTCTTC.

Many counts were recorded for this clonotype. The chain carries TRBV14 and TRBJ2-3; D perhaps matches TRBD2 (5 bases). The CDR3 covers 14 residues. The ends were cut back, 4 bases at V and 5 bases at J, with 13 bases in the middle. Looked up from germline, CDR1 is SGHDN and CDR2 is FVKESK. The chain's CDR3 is CASSLGGPIDTQYF. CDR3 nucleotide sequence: TGTGCCAGCAGCCTTGGCGGGCCCATAGATACGCAGTATTTT.

CDR3 sequence reads: CASSLKTGLGEQYF. The DNA of the CDR3 is TGTGCCAGCAGCCTAAAGACAGGGTTGGGCGAGCAGTACTTC. V is TRBV7-8 and J is TRBJ2-7; 7 nucleotides line up with TRBD1. This CDR3 has 14 amino acids. V shed 5 bases, J shed 6 bases, and the junction held 10 bases outside the gene matches. Germline assignment: CDR1 SGHVS and CDR2 FQNEAQ.

CDR3 amino acids: CASSSPRGGANVLTF. In DNA form, the CDR3 reads TGTGCCAGCAGCTCCCCCAGGGGTGGGGCCAACGTCCTGACTTTC. The J gene is TRBJ2-6, the V gene TRBV7-3; TRBD1 is a possible D gene (6 bases). Germline values: CDR1 SGHTA, CDR2 FQGTGA. V was shortened by 4 bases and J by 3 bases, with 10 bases between the two germline ends. The CDR3 loop spans 15 amino acids.

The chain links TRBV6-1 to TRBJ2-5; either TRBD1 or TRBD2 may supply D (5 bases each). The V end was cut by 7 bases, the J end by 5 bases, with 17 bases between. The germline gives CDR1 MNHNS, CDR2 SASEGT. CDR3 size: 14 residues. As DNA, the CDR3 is TGTGCCAGCACTAAGGTAGTGGGGGACGAGACCCAGTACTTC. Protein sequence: CASTKVVGDETQYF.

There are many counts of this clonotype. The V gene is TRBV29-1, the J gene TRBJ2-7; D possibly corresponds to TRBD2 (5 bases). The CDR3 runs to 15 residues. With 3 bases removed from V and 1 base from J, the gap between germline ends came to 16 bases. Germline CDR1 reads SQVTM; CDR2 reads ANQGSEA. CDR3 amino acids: CSVETTTTRSYEQYF. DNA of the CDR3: TGCAGCGTTGAGACGACTACTACCCGTTCCTACGAGCAGTACTTC.

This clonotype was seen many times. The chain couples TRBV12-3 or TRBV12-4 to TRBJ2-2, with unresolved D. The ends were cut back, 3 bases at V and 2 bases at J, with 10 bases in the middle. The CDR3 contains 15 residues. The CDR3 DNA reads TGTGCCAGCAGTTTCGTCGGCGCTAACACCGGGGAGCTGTTTTTT. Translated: CASSFVGANTGELFF.

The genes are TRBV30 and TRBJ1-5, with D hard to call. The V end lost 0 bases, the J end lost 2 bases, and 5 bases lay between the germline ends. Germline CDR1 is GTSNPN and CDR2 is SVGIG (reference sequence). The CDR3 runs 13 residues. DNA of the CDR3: TGTGCCTGGAGTGTGAAGGGCAATCAGCCCCAGCATTTT. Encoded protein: CAWSVKGNQPQHF.

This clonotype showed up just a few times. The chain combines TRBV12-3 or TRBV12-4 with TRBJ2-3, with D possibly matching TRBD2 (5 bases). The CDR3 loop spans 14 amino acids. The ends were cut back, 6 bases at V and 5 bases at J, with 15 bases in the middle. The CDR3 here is CASSPVYREDTQYF. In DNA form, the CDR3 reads TGTGCCAGCAGCCCGGTTTATCGGGAAGATACGCAGTATTTT.

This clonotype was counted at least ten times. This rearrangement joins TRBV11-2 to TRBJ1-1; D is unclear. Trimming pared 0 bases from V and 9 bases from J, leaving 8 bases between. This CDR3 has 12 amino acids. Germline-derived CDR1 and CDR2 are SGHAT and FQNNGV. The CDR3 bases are TGTGCCAGCAGCTTAGACAGGCGAAAAGCTTTCTTT. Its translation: CASSLDRRKAFF.

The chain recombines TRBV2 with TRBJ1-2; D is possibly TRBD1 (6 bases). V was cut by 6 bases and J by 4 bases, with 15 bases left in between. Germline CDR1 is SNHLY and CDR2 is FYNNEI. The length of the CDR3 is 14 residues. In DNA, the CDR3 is TGTGCCAGCAGGGGGGGGGGGCCGGTCTATGGCTACACCTTC. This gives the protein CASRGGGPVYGYTF. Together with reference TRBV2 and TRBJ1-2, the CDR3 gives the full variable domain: EPEVTQTPSHQVTQMGQEVILRCVPISNHLYFYWYRQILGQKVEFLVSFYNNEISEKSEIFDDQFSVERPDGSNFTLKIRSTKLEDSAMYFCASRGGGPVYGYTFGSGTRLTVV.

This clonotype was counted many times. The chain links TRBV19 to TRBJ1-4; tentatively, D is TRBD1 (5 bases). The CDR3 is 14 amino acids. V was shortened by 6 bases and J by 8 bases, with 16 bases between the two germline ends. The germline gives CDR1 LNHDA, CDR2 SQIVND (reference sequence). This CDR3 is CASRSGQVREKLFF. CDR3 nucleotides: TGTGCCAGTAGATCCGGACAAGTTCGGGAAAAACTGTTTTTT.

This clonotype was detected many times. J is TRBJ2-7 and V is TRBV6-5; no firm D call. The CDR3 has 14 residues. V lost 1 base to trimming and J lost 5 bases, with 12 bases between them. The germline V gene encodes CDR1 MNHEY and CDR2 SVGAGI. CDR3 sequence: CASSYLRSADEQYF. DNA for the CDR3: TGTGCCAGCAGTTACTTGCGTTCGGCCGACGAGCAGTACTTC.

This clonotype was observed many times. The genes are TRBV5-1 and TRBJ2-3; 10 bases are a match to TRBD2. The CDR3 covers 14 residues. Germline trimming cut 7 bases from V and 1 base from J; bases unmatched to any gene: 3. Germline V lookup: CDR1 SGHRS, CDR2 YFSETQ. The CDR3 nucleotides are TGCGCCAGCGGAGGACTAGCGGGCACAGATACGCAGTATTTT. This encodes CASGGLAGTDTQYF.

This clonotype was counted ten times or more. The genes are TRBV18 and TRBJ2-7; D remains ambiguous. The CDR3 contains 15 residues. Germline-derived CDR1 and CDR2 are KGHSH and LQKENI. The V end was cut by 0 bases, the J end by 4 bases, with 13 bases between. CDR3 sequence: CASSPPGRQLYEQYF. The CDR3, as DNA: TGTGCCAGCTCACCACCGGGTCGGCAATTGTACGAGCAGTACTTC.

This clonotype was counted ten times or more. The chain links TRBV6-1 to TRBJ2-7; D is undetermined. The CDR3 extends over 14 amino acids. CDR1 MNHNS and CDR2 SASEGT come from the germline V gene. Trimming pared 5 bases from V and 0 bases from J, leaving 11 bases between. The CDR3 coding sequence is TGTGCCAGCAGTCCCTGGACGAGCTCCTACGAGCAGTACTTC. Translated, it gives CASSPWTSSYEQYF.

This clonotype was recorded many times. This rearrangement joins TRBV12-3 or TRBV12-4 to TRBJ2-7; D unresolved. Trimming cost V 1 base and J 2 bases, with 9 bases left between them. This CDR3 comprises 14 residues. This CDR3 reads CASSLGVTPYEQYF. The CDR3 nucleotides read TGTGCCAGCAGTTTAGGTGTGACCCCCTACGAGCAGTACTTC.

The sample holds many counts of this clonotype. CDR3: CSARRGRAGDEQFF. In DNA, the CDR3 is TGCAGTGCAAGAAGGGGAAGGGCTGGGGATGAGCAGTTCTTC. The J gene is TRBJ2-1, the V gene TRBV20-1; D may be TRBD1 (5 bases). The CDR3 consists of 14 residues. From germline, CDR1 is DFQATT and CDR2 SNEGSKA (reference sequence). Between the trimmed V and J ends, which lost 6 bases and 8 bases, there was a span of 20 bases.

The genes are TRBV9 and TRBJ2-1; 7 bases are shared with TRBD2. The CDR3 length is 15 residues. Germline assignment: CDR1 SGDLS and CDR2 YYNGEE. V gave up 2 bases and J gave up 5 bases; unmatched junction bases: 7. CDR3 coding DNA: TGTGCCAGCAGCGTCCTCGGGACTATAAACAATGAGCAGTTCTTC. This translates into CASSVLGTINNEQFF.

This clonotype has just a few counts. The CDR3 protein is CASSISGQGYTEAFF. CDR3 sequence (DNA): TGTGCCAGTAGTATTAGTGGACAGGGGTACACTGAAGCTTTCTTT. V gene TRBV19 combines with J gene TRBJ1-1; 9 positions agree with TRBD1. Germline V gene data show CDR1 as LNHDA and CDR2 as SQIVND (reference sequence). The trim removed 3 bases at V and 3 bases at J, leaving 5 bases unmatched. The CDR3 is 15 residues long.

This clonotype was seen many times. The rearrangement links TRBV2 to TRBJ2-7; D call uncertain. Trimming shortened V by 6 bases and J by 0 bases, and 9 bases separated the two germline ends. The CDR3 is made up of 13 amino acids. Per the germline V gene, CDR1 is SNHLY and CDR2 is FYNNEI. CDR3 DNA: TGTGCCAGCAGAGACTTTGTCTCCTACGAGCAGTACTTC. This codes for CASRDFVSYEQYF. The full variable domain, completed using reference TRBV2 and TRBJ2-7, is EPEVTQTPSHQVTQMGQEVILRCVPISNHLYFYWYRQILGQKVEFLVSFYNNEISEKSEIFDDQFSVERPDGSNFTLKIRSTKLEDSAMYFCASRDFVSYEQYFGPGTRLTVT.

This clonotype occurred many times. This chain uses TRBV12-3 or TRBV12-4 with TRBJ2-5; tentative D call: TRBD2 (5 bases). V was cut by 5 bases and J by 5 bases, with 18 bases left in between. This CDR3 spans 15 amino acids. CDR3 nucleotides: TGTGCCAGCAGTCCAGACACTAGTTTTGGGGAGACCCAGTACTTC. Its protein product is CASSPDTSFGETQYF.

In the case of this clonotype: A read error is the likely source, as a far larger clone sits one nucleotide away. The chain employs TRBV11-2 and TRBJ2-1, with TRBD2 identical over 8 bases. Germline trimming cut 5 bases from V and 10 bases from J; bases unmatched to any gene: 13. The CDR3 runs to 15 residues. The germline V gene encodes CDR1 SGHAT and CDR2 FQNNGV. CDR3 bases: TGTGCCAGCAGCGCAATACTAGCGGAAGACTACGAGCAGTTCTTC. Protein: CASSAILAEDYEQFF. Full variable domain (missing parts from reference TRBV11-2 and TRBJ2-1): EAGVAQSPRYKIIEKRQSVAFWCNPISGHATLYWYQQILGQGPKLLIQFQNNGVVDDSQLPKDRFSAERLKGVDSTLKIQPAKLEDSAVYLCASSAILAEDYEQFFGPGTRLTVL.